This TCR beta chain derives from a study of T-cell reconstitution after alpha-beta-depleted transplantation in children. Germline lookup yields CDR1 DFQATT and CDR2 SNEGSKA (reference sequence). CDR3 size: 15 residues. Regarding the study as a whole: Newly produced T cells mostly provided counts and TCRbeta diversity after one year, as hyperexpanded clones declined. Several hundred expanded graft clones reportedly gave rise to the alpha-beta T cells present about two months after transplant. Some patients owed their high day-60 TCRbeta diversity to surviving recipient T cells and thymic progenitors.

Preparation of the TCRbeta library was carried out with unique molecular identifiers. TCRdb itself ran the PCR reads through MiXCR, one entry per CDR3 protein. The data show hundreds of thousands of distinct CDR3 sequences, 13% seen once. This clonotype has only a few counts. Its antigen is undetermined. Germline and junction disagree at one end, which may indicate a read error. The chain combines TRBV20-1 with TRBJ2-3; TRBD2 agrees at 7 bases. The TCR sequence derives from a male patient aged 10-17 years who had a stem cell transplant for acute myeloid leukemia, so the T cells may come from the graft donor. Sequencing used PBMCs, mostly from graft donor cells, obtained 360 days after TCRalphabeta/CD19-depleted stem cell transplant. CDR3 residues: CSAREAAGITATQYF. The CDR3 coding sequence is TGCAGTGCTAGAGAGGCAGCGGGGATAACAGCTACGCAGTATTTT.